This entry lists 22 T cell receptor beta chains sequenced from one sample in a study of OX40 agonist ivuxolimab in advanced cancers. Using immunoSEQ multiplex PCR, the repertoire was profiled, and TCRdb retains in-frame clones only, with some absent. Of tens of thousands of clones listed, around 80% were seen once; the top ten hold over 0.95%. The source material was CD4+ or CD8+ T cells sorted from blood, sampled in a trial of the OX40 agonist ivuxolimab. Every receptor here comes from an adult with an advanced solid tumor such as melanoma, head and neck, liver or kidney cancer.

The chain is built from TRBV21-1 and TRBJ2-2. TRBV21-1 corresponds to a pseudogene. The CDR3 loop spans 16 amino acids. The CDR3 DNA reads TGTGGAACCAGGGACCGGGACCCAAAAAACACCGGGGAGCTGTTTTTT. Its protein is CGTRDRDPKNTGELFF.

The chain links TRBV5-4 to TRBJ2-7; no reliable D call. Trimming removed 0 bases at V and 6 bases at J, with 4 bases between. The germline CDR1 and CDR2 sequences are SGHNT and YYREEE (reference sequence). The CDR3 contains 11 residues. This CDR3 reads CASSLAGEQYF. In DNA form, the CDR3 reads TGTGCCAGCAGCTTGGCCGGCGAGCAGTACTTC.

The J gene is TRBJ2-7, the V gene TRBV18; the match to TRBD1 covers 7 bases. CDR3 length: 13 residues. CDR1 KGHSH and CDR2 LQKENI come from the germline V gene. The ends lost 6 bases at V and 5 bases at J; junction bases unmatched: 7. The CDR3 bases are TGTGCCAGCTCCCTTTATGACAGGGACGAGCAGTACTTC. Protein product: CASSLYDRDEQYF.

This clone was picked up one time. V and J are TRBV7-9 and TRBJ2-3; D unclear. Per the germline V gene, CDR1 is SEHNR and CDR2 is FQNEAQ (reference sequence). V shed 3 bases and J shed 2 bases, with 9 bases lying between them. The CDR3 loop spans 14 amino acids. The CDR3 is CASSLDPLTDTQYF. In nucleotides, the CDR3 is TGTGCCAGCAGCTTGGACCCCCTCACAGATACGCAGTATTTT.

The rearrangement links TRBV6-6 to TRBJ1-2; no firm D call. V was pared by 4 bases and J by 8 bases, with 20 bases between. The V gene's germline CDR1 is MNHNY and CDR2 SVGAGI (reference sequence). The CDR3 is made up of 15 amino acids. CDR3 bases: TGTGCCAGCAGTTTGTCGGGGATCTCTTTGCGAGGCTACACCTTC. Translation gives CASSLSGISLRGYTF.

The chain is built from TRBV18 and TRBJ1-1; D perhaps matches TRBD1 (5 bases). The CDR3 sequence is 14 residues long. Trimming shortened V by 3 bases and J by 7 bases, and 15 bases separated the two germline ends. Looked up from germline, CDR1 is KGHSH and CDR2 is LQKENI. Here the CDR3 DNA reads TGTGCCAGCTCACCCCTTTCCGGGGACGATGAAGCTTTCTTT. It encodes CASSPLSGDDEAFF.

The chain couples TRBV4-3 to TRBJ1-3; D unclear. The CDR3 is made up of 16 amino acids. Germline V gene lookup returns CDR1 LGHNA and CDR2 YSLEER. V shed 1 base and J shed 0 bases, with 10 bases lying between them. The CDR3, as DNA: TGCGCCAGCAGCCAAGTGGCAGCCATCTCTGGAAACACCATATATTTT. Its protein is CASSQVAAISGNTIYF.

This clone was recorded once. The V gene is TRBV19, the J gene TRBJ1-1; the D gene is possibly TRBD1 (5 bases). Germline CDR1 is LNHDA and CDR2 is SQIVND (reference sequence). This CDR3 spans 15 amino acids. V was trimmed by 6 bases and J by 1 base, leaving 15 bases between them. This CDR3 is CASSVLLTANTEAFF. The DNA of the CDR3 is TGTGCCAGTAGCGTCCTCCTGACAGCGAACACTGAAGCTTTCTTT.

The V gene is TRBV11-1, the J gene TRBJ2-3, with D possibly TRBD1 on 5 matching bases. This CDR3 has 15 residues. Germline CDR1 reads SGHAT; CDR2 reads FQDESV (reference sequence). V lost 4 bases, J lost 3 bases, and 14 bases lay in between. CDR3 protein: CASSSTVQETDTQYF. In nucleotides, the CDR3 is TGTGCCAGCAGCTCGACAGTCCAGGAGACAGATACGCAGTATTTT.

The V gene is TRBV5-1, the J gene TRBJ2-7, with TRBD1 matching over 10 bases. The V gene end was trimmed by 4 bases and the J gene end by 3 bases; junction bases not matched to a gene: 7. Germline values: CDR1 SGHRS, CDR2 YFSETQ. CDR3 size: 15 residues. The CDR3 bases are TGCGCCAGCAGCCAACATCGGACAGGGGGCTACGAGCAGTACTTC. It encodes CASSQHRTGGYEQYF.

This clone has a single count. The genes are TRBV7-2 and TRBJ2-1, with D possibly being TRBD2 (6 bases). The V end was cut by 0 bases, the J end by 0 bases, with 15 bases between. The germline gives CDR1 SGHTA, CDR2 FQGNSA. The CDR3 spans 18 residues. The DNA for the CDR3 is TGTGCCAGCAGCTTAGCGGTCGGGGGTCCCAGCTCCTACAATGAGCAGTTCTTC. As protein: CASSLAVGGPSSYNEQFF.

This chain joins TRBV28 and TRBJ1-1, with a possible D match to TRBD1 (5 bases). This CDR3 has 10 residues. V lost 10 bases to trimming and J lost 11 bases, with 14 bases between them. Germline V gives CDR1 MDHEN, CDR2 SYDVKM. In DNA, the CDR3 is TGTGCCACCCGGGGGGTTCGGGCTTTCTTT. Protein sequence: CATRGVRAFF.

This clone showed up just once. V and J are TRBV9 and TRBJ1-3; possibly TRBD1 for D (6 bases). This CDR3 spans 18 amino acids. With 0 bases removed from V and 0 bases from J, the gap between germline ends came to 16 bases. CDR1 is SGDLS, CDR2 YYNGEE, per germline. CDR3 nucleotides: TGTGCCAGCAGCGTAGCTACATCGGGGGGGCCCTCTGGAAACACCATATATTTT. Translated: CASSVATSGGPSGNTIYF.

The CDR3 protein is CASSQDRTVDGYTF. The CDR3 DNA sequence: TGCGCCAGCAGCCAAGATAGGACTGTTGACGGCTACACCTTC. This chain connects TRBV4-3 to TRBJ1-2, with D unresolved. Germline V gene sequence: CDR1 LGHNA, CDR2 YSLEER. The CDR3 is made up of 14 amino acids. Trimming cost V 0 bases and J 8 bases, with 13 bases left between them.

J is TRBJ1-1 and V is TRBV9; D possibly corresponds to TRBD1 (5 bases). Trimming left V 3 bases short and J 1 base short, with 13 bases between. CDR1 is SGDLS and CDR2 is YYNGEE in the germline V gene. The CDR3 contains 15 residues. DNA of the CDR3: TGTGCCAGCAGCGCCCAGGGATTGGCGAACACTGAAGCTTTCTTT. This codes for CASSAQGLANTEAFF.

This clone is medium-sized in the sample. The V gene is TRBV18, the J gene TRBJ2-7; D possibly corresponds to TRBD1 (5 bases). The CDR3 extends over 14 amino acids. CDR1 is KGHSH, CDR2 LQKENI, per germline. Trimming left V 0 bases short and J 5 bases short, with 11 bases between. The CDR3 sequence: CASSPPAGMNEQYF. CDR3 in DNA: TGTGCCAGCTCACCACCGGCAGGGATGAACGAGCAGTACTTC.

The gene calls are TRBV7-2 and TRBJ2-7, with 13 bases aligning to TRBD2. With V trimmed by 1 base and J by 5 bases, 5 bases remained unmatched. The CDR3 runs to 16 residues. CDR1 and CDR2 from the germline V gene are SGHTA and FQGNSA. The CDR3 spells CASSLVGTSGAHEQYF. In nucleotides, the CDR3 is TGTGCCAGCAGCTTAGTGGGGACTAGCGGGGCTCACGAGCAGTACTTC.

This clone was observed a single time. The chain has TRBV18 and TRBJ1-2; the D is unclear. CDR1 and CDR2 (germline): KGHSH, LQKENI. Trimming pared 4 bases from V and 1 base from J, leaving 10 bases between. CDR3 size: 14 residues. CDR3 sequence reads: CASSRETFNYGYTF. The CDR3 DNA reads TGTGCCAGCTCACGGGAGACTTTTAACTATGGCTACACCTTC.

Only one count was recorded for this clone. The chain carries TRBV7-2 and TRBJ1-1; D is unresolved. Germline loops: CDR1 SGHTA, CDR2 FQGNSA. The CDR3 spans 14 residues. Trimming pared 3 bases from V and 2 bases from J, leaving 10 bases between. The chain's CDR3 is CASSFLQTNTEAFF. The CDR3 DNA follows: TGTGCCAGCAGCTTCCTCCAAACAAACACTGAAGCTTTCTTT.

The chain employs TRBV28 and TRBJ1-3, with D uncertain. Germline V gives CDR1 MDHEN, CDR2 SYDVKM. The CDR3 has 13 residues. Trimming removed 6 bases from V and 2 bases from J, with 8 bases in between. The CDR3 here is CASRTDTGNTIYF. The CDR3 nucleotides are TGTGCCAGCAGAACAGACACTGGAAACACCATATATTTT.

This sequence joins TRBV14 and TRBJ2-7, with no clear D. The CDR3 is made up of 15 amino acids. The V end lost 0 bases, the J end lost 3 bases, and 12 bases lay between the germline ends. CDR1 and CDR2 from the germline V gene are SGHDN and FVKESK. This CDR3 is CASSQDSVRYYEQYF. CDR3 bases: TGTGCCAGCAGCCAAGATTCGGTCAGATACTACGAGCAGTACTTC.

This chain links TRBV5-1 with TRBJ1-4; 11 bases agree with TRBD1. CDR1 SGHRS and CDR2 YFSETQ come from the germline V gene. CDR3 length: 16 amino acids. After removal of 3 bases from V and 4 bases from J, the junction contained 5 bases not matched to a gene. The CDR3 DNA sequence: TGCGCCAGCAGCTCCGGGACAGGGGGTTATAATGAAAAACTGTTTTTT. Protein: CASSSGTGGYNEKLFF. Combining the CDR3 with reference TRBV5-1 and TRBJ1-4 gives the whole variable domain KAGVTQTPRYLIKTRGQQVTLSCSPISGHRSVSWYQQTPGQGLQFLFEYFSETQRNKGNFPGRFSGRQFSNSRSEMNVSTLELGDSALYLCASSSGTGGYNEKLFFGSGTQLSVL.